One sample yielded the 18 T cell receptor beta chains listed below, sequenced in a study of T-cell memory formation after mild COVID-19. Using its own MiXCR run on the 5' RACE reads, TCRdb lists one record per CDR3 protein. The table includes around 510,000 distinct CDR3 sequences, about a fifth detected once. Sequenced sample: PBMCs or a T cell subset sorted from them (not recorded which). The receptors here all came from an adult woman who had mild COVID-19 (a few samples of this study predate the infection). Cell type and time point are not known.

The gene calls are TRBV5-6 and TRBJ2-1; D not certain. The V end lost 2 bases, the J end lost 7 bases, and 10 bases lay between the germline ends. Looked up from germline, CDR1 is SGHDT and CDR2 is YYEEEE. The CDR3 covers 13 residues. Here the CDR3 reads CASSLGRRNEQFF. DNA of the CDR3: TGTGCCAGCAGCTTAGGACGGCGGAATGAGCAGTTCTTC.

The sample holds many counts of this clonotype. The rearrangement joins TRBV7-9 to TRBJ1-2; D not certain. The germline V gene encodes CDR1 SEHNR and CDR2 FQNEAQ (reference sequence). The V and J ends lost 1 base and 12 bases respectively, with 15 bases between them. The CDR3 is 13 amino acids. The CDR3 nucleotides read TGTGCCAGCAGCTTAGGACATACTCCCGCTCACACCTTC. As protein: CASSLGHTPAHTF.

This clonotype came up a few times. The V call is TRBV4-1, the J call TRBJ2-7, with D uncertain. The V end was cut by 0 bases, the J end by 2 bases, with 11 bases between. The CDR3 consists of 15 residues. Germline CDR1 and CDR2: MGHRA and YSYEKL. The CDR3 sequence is CASSQEMARTYEQYF. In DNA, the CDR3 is TGCGCCAGCAGCCAAGAAATGGCCCGAACCTACGAGCAGTACTTC.

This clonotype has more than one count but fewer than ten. The CDR3 DNA is TGCGCCAGCAATAGGTGGGGGGTGCGGACCTACGAGCAGTACTTC. Its protein product is CASNRWGVRTYEQYF. The chain joins TRBV23-1 to TRBJ2-7, with D perhaps TRBD2 (6 bases). TRBV23-1 is treated as an ORF (open reading frame) with a function not yet certain. Trimming took 7 bases from V and 2 from J, leaving 18 bases between them. The CDR3 has 15 amino acids.

CDR3 sequence reads: CATSREGGSGYNEQFF. CDR3 nucleotides: TGTGCCACCAGCAGAGAGGGTGGGAGCGGGTACAATGAGCAGTTCTTC. This chain joins TRBV15 and TRBJ2-1; D perhaps matches TRBD2 (6 bases). Trimming shortened V by 0 bases and J by 4 bases, and 13 bases separated the two germline ends. There are 16 residues in the CDR3. Looked up from germline, CDR1 is LNHNV and CDR2 is YYDKDF (reference sequence).

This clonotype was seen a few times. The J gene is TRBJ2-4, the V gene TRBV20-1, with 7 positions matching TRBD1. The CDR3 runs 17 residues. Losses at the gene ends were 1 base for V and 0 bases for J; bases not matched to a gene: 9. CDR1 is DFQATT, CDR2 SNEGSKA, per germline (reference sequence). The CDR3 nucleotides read TGCAGTGCTAGAGTTCAAGCGACAGGGATAGCCAAAAACATTCAGTACTTC. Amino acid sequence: CSARVQATGIAKNIQYF.

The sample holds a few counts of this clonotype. The CDR3 sequence: CASSSSRQGKGEQYF. CDR3 coding DNA: TGTGCCAGCAGTTCTTCAAGGCAGGGTAAAGGAGAGCAGTACTTC. V gene TRBV27 combines with J gene TRBJ2-7; a possible D gene is TRBD1 (5 bases). Per the germline V gene, CDR1 is MNHEY and CDR2 is SMNVEV (reference sequence). This CDR3 comprises 15 residues. Between the trimmed V and J ends, which lost 4 bases and 7 bases, there was a span of 20 bases.

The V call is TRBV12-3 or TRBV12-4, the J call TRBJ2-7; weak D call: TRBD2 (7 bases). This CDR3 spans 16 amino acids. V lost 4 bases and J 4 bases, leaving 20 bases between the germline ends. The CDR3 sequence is CASSSPVGGARYEQYF. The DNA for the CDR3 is TGTGCCAGCAGTTCACCGGTTGGGGGGGCTCGGTACGAGCAGTACTTC.

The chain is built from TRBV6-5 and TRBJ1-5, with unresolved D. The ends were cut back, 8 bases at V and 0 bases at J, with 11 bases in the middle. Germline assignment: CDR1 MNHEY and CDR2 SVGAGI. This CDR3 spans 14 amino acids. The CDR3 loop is CASSARISNQPQHF. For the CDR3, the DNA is TGTGCCAGCTCGGCCAGAATTAGCAATCAGCCCCAGCATTTT.

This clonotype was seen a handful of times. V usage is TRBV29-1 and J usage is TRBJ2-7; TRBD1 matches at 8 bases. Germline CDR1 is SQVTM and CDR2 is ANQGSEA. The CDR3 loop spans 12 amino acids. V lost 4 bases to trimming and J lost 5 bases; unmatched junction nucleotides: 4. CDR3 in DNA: TGCAGCGTTGTACAGGACAGGGACGAGCAGTACTTC. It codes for CSVVQDRDEQYF.

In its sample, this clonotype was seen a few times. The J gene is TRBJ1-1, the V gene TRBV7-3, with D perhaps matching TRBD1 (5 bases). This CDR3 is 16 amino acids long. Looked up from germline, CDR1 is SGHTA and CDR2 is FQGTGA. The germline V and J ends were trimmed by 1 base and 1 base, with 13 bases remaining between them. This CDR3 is CASSLMLGQGNTEAFF. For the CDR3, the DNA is TGTGCCAGCAGCTTAATGCTAGGGCAGGGGAACACTGAAGCTTTCTTT.

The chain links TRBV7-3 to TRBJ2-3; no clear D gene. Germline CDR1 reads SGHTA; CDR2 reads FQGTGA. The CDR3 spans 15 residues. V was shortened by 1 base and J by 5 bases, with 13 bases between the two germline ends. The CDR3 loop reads CASSLRPVVEDTQYF. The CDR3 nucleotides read TGTGCCAGCAGCTTAAGGCCGGTAGTTGAAGATACGCAGTATTTT. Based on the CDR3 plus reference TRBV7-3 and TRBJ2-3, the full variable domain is GAGVSQTPSNKVTEKGKYVELRCDPISGHTALYWYRQSLGQGPEFLIYFQGTGAADDSGLPNDRFFAVRPEGSVSTLKIQRTERGDSAVYLCASSLRPVVEDTQYFGPGTRLTVL.

This chain's CDR3 is CATSREVLSGLTNNEQFF. Here the CDR3 DNA reads TGTGCCACCAGCAGAGAGGTATTAAGCGGGTTAACCAACAATGAGCAGTTCTTC. This chain uses TRBV15 with TRBJ2-1, with D perhaps matching TRBD2 (6 bases). The germline gives CDR1 LNHNV, CDR2 YYDKDF (reference sequence). Between the trimmed V and J ends, which lost 0 bases and 5 bases, there was a span of 20 bases. The CDR3 runs 18 residues.

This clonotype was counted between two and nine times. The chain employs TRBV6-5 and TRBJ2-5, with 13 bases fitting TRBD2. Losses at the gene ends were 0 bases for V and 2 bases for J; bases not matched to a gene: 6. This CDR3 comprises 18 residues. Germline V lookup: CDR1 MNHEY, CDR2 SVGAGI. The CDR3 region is CASSYSLLGLAGQETQYF. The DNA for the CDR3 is TGTGCCAGCAGTTACTCGTTATTGGGACTAGCGGGGCAAGAGACCCAGTACTTC.

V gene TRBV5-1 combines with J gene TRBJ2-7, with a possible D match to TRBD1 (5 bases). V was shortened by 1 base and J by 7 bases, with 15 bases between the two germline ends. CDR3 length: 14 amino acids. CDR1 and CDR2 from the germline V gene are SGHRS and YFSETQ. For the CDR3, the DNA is TGCGCCAGCAGCTTGCAAGCAGGGCTTCGGGAGCAGTACTTC. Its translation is CASSLQAGLREQYF.

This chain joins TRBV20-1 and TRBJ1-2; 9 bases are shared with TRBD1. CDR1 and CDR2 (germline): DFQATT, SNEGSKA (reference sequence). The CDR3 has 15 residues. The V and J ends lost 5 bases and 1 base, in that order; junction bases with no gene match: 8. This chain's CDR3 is CSAGKPDRGNYGYTF. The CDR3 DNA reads TGCAGTGCTGGGAAACCGGACAGGGGTAACTATGGCTACACCTTC.

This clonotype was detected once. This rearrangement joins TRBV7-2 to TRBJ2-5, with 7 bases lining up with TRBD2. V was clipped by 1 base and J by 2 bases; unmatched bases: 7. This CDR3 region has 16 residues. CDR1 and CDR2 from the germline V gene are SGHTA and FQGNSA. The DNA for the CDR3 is TGTGCCAGCAGCTTAGATCGTGGGAGGGGTCAAGAGACCCAGTACTTC. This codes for CASSLDRGRGQETQYF.

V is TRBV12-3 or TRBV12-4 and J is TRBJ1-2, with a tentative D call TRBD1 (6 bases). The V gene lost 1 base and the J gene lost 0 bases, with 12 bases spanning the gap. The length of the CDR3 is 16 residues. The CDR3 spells CASSLGQALANYGYTF. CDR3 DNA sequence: TGTGCCAGCAGTTTAGGACAGGCCCTAGCTAACTATGGCTACACCTTC.